What follows is one T cell receptor (beta chain) and its context. The data belong to a study of blood T cell repertoires in COVID-19. Study background: Sources were T cells, B-cell-depleted T cells, or PBMCs; the material itself was cDNA or gDNA.

Trimming removed 5 bases at V and 5 bases at J, with 21 bases between. CDR1 MNHEY and CDR2 SMNVEV come from the germline V gene (reference sequence). The CDR3 has 16 residues. Under the authors' procedure: From reference gene primer amplification, estimates of nucleated cell counts were derived. The repertoire was sequenced with immunoSEQ multiplex PCR; TCRdb's copy has only in-frame clones and lacks some. That table supplies the V and J calls and clone size; D and trimming were determined from the DNA. The sample has 75,000 to 90,000 clones; 91% are singletons. The clonotype comes from a woman aged 50 to 60 in a cohort sampled during active COVID-19. Sequenced: peripheral blood. V usage is TRBV27 and J usage is TRBJ1-2, with D possibly TRBD1 on 6 matching bases. This CDR3 is CASSLRGGRSAYGYTF. CDR3 nucleotides: TGTGCCAGCAGTCTCCGGGGGGGCCGGTCTGCTTATGGCTACACCTTC.